This TCR beta chain is from a study of CD8 T cells in ankylosing spondylitis. Libraries of TCR beta came from quantitative 5'-RACE with molecular barcodes. TCRdb reprocessed the 5' RACE reads with MiXCR, giving one entry per CDR3 protein. The data contain a few hundred thousand distinct CDR3 sequences, about an eighth of them singletons. This clonotype has only a few counts. Its matching antigen is unknown. Notes on the study in general: Seemingly characteristic of ankylosing spondylitis blood was a TCR beta motif consisting of 7 or 8 highly homologous variants.

V was pared by 6 bases and J by 6 bases, with 11 bases of the junction left unmatched. The CDR3 runs 15 residues. The material sequenced was blood, either unsorted or a sorted T cell fraction (not recorded which). The receptor's source is a male donor with ankylosing spondylitis. The chain is built from TRBV12-3 or TRBV12-4 and TRBJ2-3; TRBD2 agrees at 8 bases. Here the CDR3 DNA reads TGTGCCAGCAGCCTTAGCGGGACAAGTAGGGATACGCAGTATTTT. Residues: CASSLSGTSRDTQYF.